The 9 T cell receptor beta chains reported below all come from one sample, sequenced in a study of shared clonotypes between healthy human individuals. CD45RO-negative CD8 cells positively selected for CCR7 made up the naive population, which excluded terminally differentiated effector memory CD45RA+ cells. The method was immunoSEQ multiplex PCR; TCRdb's version includes in-frame clones alone and lacks a portion of them. The top ten hold 0.85% to 1.2% of the sample, which has millions of clones, about 95% seen once. Sequencing used naive CD8+ T cells sorted from blood. Source of these receptors: a man in his late teens or twenties in good health.

The chain joins TRBV28 to TRBJ1-4; D gene ambiguous. The CDR3 runs to 18 residues. CDR1 and CDR2 from the germline V gene are MDHEN and SYDVKM. Trimming left V 4 bases short and J 5 bases short, with 23 bases between. The CDR3 spells CASSSYSSSSTQNEKLFF. CDR3 in DNA: TGTGCCAGCAGTTCCTACTCCTCTAGTTCTACCCAAAATGAAAAACTGTTTTTT. Variable domain in full (rest from reference TRBV28 and TRBJ1-4): DVKVTQSSRYLVKRTGEKVFLECVQDMDHENMFWYRQDPGLGLRLIYFSYDVKMKEKGDIPEGYSVSREKKERFSLILESASTNQTSMYLCASSSYSSSSTQNEKLFFGSGTQLSVL.

This chain uses TRBV7-6 with TRBJ1-1, with D uncertain. The germline gives CDR1 SGHVS, CDR2 FNYEAQ. Between the trimmed V and J ends, which lost 5 bases and 1 base, there was a span of 8 bases. This CDR3 contains 13 residues. The CDR3 region has the DNA TGTGCCAGCAGCCCACCCCAGAACACTGAAGCTTTCTTT. Amino acids: CASSPPQNTEAFF. Complete variable domain (other parts from reference TRBV7-6 and TRBJ1-1): GAGVSQSPRYKVTKRGQDVALRCDPISGHVSLYWYRQALGQGPEFLTYFNYEAQQDKSGLPNDRFSAERPEGSISTLTIQRTEQRDSAMYRCASSPPQNTEAFFGQGTRLTVV.

The chain has TRBV19 and TRBJ2-7; 8 bases line up with TRBD1. This CDR3 has 15 amino acids. Looked up from germline, CDR1 is LNHDA and CDR2 is SQIVND (reference sequence). Trimming took 1 base from V and 2 from J; bases not matched to a gene: 4. The CDR3 reads CASSIVDRGAYEQYF. The CDR3 nucleotides are TGTGCCAGTAGTATAGTTGACAGGGGAGCCTACGAGCAGTACTTC.

The rearrangement uses TRBV9 and TRBJ2-1; a weak D match, TRBD2 (5 bases). Trimming removed 3 bases at V and 4 bases at J, with 14 bases between. Germline V gene sequence: CDR1 SGDLS, CDR2 YYNGEE. This CDR3 spans 15 amino acids. DNA of the CDR3: TGTGCCAGCAGCGAGGGTGGACTTCAATACAATGAGCAGTTCTTC. It yields the protein CASSEGGLQYNEQFF.

Points on this clone: At the DNA level, this CDR3 is encoded by other sequences in the same sample as well. The chain uses TRBV6-1 and TRBJ2-7; 7 bases align to TRBD1. The CDR3 consists of 14 residues. Germline assignment: CDR1 MNHNS and CDR2 SASEGT. V lost 1 base, J lost 2 bases, and 2 bases stayed unmatched. The CDR3: CASSEGQGAYEQYF. The CDR3 DNA is TGTGCCAGCAGTGAAGGTCAGGGGGCCTACGAGCAGTACTTC.

This clone was seen a single time. The rearrangement uses TRBV6-5 and TRBJ2-5, with D unclear. The closer fit of TRBJ2-7 to the DNA end suggests the J call may be wrong. The CDR3 spans 13 residues. The germline gives CDR1 MNHEY, CDR2 SVGAGI. CDR3 in DNA: TGTGCCAGCAGTTACAGTCAGTCCTACGAGCAGTACTTC. Its protein is CASSYSQSYEQYF.

The rearrangement links TRBV25-1 to TRBJ2-7; 7 bases are a match to TRBD1. This CDR3 spans 16 amino acids. The trim removed 1 base at V and 1 base at J, leaving 7 bases unmatched. The germline gives CDR1 MGHDK, CDR2 SYGVNS. The CDR3 DNA is TGTGCCAGCAGTGAATCTCCAGACAGGGCTTCCTACGAGCAGTACTTC. Translating gives CASSESPDRASYEQYF.

The chain combines TRBV9 with TRBJ1-4, with a tentative D call TRBD1 (5 bases). Per germline, CDR1 SGDLS and CDR2 YYNGEE. CDR3 size: 15 residues. V lost 2 bases to trimming and J lost 5 bases, with 13 bases between them. CDR3 loop: CASSVGPQGNEKLFF. In nucleotides, the CDR3 is TGTGCCAGCAGCGTCGGGCCTCAGGGAAATGAAAAACTGTTTTTT. The variable domain in full, completed from reference TRBV9 and TRBJ1-4, reads DSGVTQTPKHLITATGQRVTLRCSPRSGDLSVYWYQQSLDQGLQFLIQYYNGEERAKGNILERFSAQQFPDLHSELNLSSLELGDSALYFCASSVGPQGNEKLFFGSGTQLSVL.

This chain links TRBV4-1 with TRBJ2-1, with a weak D call TRBD1 (5 bases). The germline CDR1 and CDR2 sequences are MGHRA and YSYEKL. This CDR3 is 13 amino acids long. Trimming shortened V by 6 bases and J by 5 bases, and 11 bases separated the two germline ends. CDR3 in amino acids: CASSTDKNNEQFF. Here the CDR3 DNA reads TGCGCCAGCAGTACGGACAAAAACAATGAGCAGTTCTTC.